This is a list of T cell receptor beta chains from one sample in a study of T cell changes during pregnancy in multiple sclerosis. TCRdb's table, derived via immunoSEQ multiplex PCR, lists solely in-frame clones and lacks some. The sample has around 49,000 clones, nearly 95% seen once. The sequencing here drew on CD4+ T cells from peripheral blood mononuclear cells, taken after pregnancy. These receptors all come from a female donor in good health, enrolled as a control in a pregnancy study. Each CDR3 is given with its conserved first and last residue. D genes are given only for firm matches. A clone size is listed for some rows: how often the clone was seen (once, few, many), or a class if it is expanded.

j_call: TRBJ2-2; d_call: NA; clone_size: NA; v_call: TRBV15; cdr3_aa: CATSPVRGTGELFF; cdr3_nt: TGTGCCACCAGCCCGGTCCGAGGCACCGGGGAGCTGTTTTTT
j_call: TRBJ1-2; d_call: NA; clone_size: NA; v_call: TRBV5-1; cdr3_aa: CASSPGGDETYGYTF; cdr3_nt: TGCGCCAGCAGCCCTGGTGGCGATGAGACATATGGCTACACCTTC
j_call: TRBJ2-1; d_call: TRBD1; clone_size: NA; v_call: TRBV28; cdr3_aa: CASSQLRQGTYNEQFF; cdr3_nt: TGTGCCAGCAGTCAACTGAGACAGGGGACCTACAATGAGCAGTTCTTC
j_call: TRBJ1-5; d_call: TRBD1; clone_size: NA; v_call: TRBV5-1; cdr3_aa: CASPNRQGCQPQHF; cdr3_nt: TGCGCCAGCCCCAACCGACAGGGTTGTCAGCCCCAGCATTTT
j_call: TRBJ2-7; d_call: NA; clone_size: NA; v_call: TRBV28; cdr3_aa: CASSLRLVHEQYF; cdr3_nt: TGTGCCAGCAGTTTGCGGCTAGTGCACGAGCAGTACTTC
j_call: TRBJ1-1; d_call: TRBD1; clone_size: NA; v_call: TRBV19; cdr3_aa: CASRDRGHAEAFF; cdr3_nt: TGTGCCAGTAGGGACAGGGGGCATGCTGAAGCTTTCTTT
j_call: TRBJ2-1; d_call: NA; clone_size: NA; v_call: TRBV7-9; cdr3_aa: CASSGRGGSSYNEQFF; cdr3_nt: TGTGCCAGCAGCGGTAGGGGGGGTAGCTCCTACAATGAGCAGTTCTTC
j_call: TRBJ1-2; d_call: TRBD1; clone_size: NA; v_call: TRBV19; cdr3_aa: CASSLTGTGDNYGYTF; cdr3_nt: TGTGCCAGTAGTCTCACCGGGACAGGGGACAACTATGGCTACACCTTC
j_call: TRBJ1-1; d_call: TRBD1; clone_size: NA; v_call: TRBV7-6; cdr3_aa: CASRSAPGGPEAFF; cdr3_nt: TGTGCCAGCAGATCCGCGCCAGGGGGACCTGAAGCTTTCTTT
j_call: TRBJ2-1; d_call: NA; clone_size: NA; v_call: TRBV28; cdr3_aa: CASSLTGGEQFF; cdr3_nt: TGTGCCAGCAGTCTTACAGGTGGTGAGCAGTTCTTC
j_call: TRBJ2-5; d_call: TRBD2; clone_size: NA; v_call: TRBV19; cdr3_aa: CASSRSGGETQYF; cdr3_nt: TGTGCCAGTAGTAGGAGCGGGGGAGAGACCCAGTACTTC
j_call: TRBJ2-1; d_call: TRBD2; clone_size: NA; v_call: TRBV11-3; cdr3_aa: CASTLSGGYNEQFF; cdr3_nt: TGTGCCAGCACCCTTAGCGGGGGGTACAATGAGCAGTTCTTC
j_call: TRBJ2-5; d_call: TRBD2; clone_size: NA; v_call: TRBV5-1; cdr3_aa: CASSTGTSGQETQYF; cdr3_nt: TGCGCCAGCAGCACCGGGACTAGCGGACAAGAGACCCAGTACTTC
j_call: TRBJ2-3; d_call: NA; clone_size: NA; v_call: TRBV15; cdr3_aa: CATSRDYPATRDTDTQYF; cdr3_nt: TGTGCCACCAGCAGAGACTATCCCGCGACTCGGGACACAGATACGCAGTATTTT
j_call: TRBJ2-3; d_call: NA; clone_size: NA; v_call: TRBV7-9; cdr3_aa: CASSPRGFGTDTQYF; cdr3_nt: TGTGCCAGCAGCCCAAGGGGGTTCGGGACAGATACGCAGTATTTT
j_call: TRBJ1-5; d_call: TRBD1; clone_size: once; v_call: TRBV19; cdr3_aa: CATSGQGPDQPQHF; cdr3_nt: TGTGCCACCTCAGGACAGGGGCCAGATCAGCCCCAGCATTTT
j_call: TRBJ1-5; d_call: NA; clone_size: NA; v_call: TRBV7-7; cdr3_aa: CASSLLGLRMPGNSNQPQHF; cdr3_nt: TGTGCTAGCAGCTTACTGGGACTCAGGATGCCGGGCAATAGCAATCAGCCCCAGCATTTT
j_call: TRBJ1-5; d_call: TRBD1; clone_size: NA; v_call: TRBV2; cdr3_aa: CASTTDREGWVNQPQHF; cdr3_nt: TGTGCCAGCACCACGGACAGGGAAGGGTGGGTCAATCAGCCCCAGCATTTT
j_call: TRBJ2-5; d_call: NA; clone_size: NA; v_call: TRBV2; cdr3_aa: CASSGVETQYF; cdr3_nt: TGTGCCAGCAGCGGAGTCGAGACCCAGTACTTC
j_call: TRBJ2-3; d_call: NA; clone_size: NA; v_call: TRBV2; cdr3_aa: CASRADWSGVTDTQYF; cdr3_nt: TGTGCCAGCAGGGCAGACTGGAGCGGAGTCACAGATACGCAGTATTTT
j_call: TRBJ2-1; d_call: NA; clone_size: NA; v_call: TRBV7-9; cdr3_aa: CASSARQTSSYNEQFF; cdr3_nt: TGTGCCAGCAGCGCCAGACAGACGAGCTCCTACAATGAGCAGTTCTTC
j_call: TRBJ1-4; d_call: TRBD1; clone_size: NA; v_call: TRBV28; cdr3_aa: CASSLSLGQANEKLFF; cdr3_nt: TGTGCCAGCAGTTTATCCCTTGGACAGGCTAATGAAAAACTGTTTTTT
j_call: TRBJ2-7; d_call: NA; clone_size: NA; v_call: TRBV27; cdr3_aa: CASASQGRSYEQYF; cdr3_nt: TGTGCCAGTGCCTCACAGGGCAGGTCCTACGAGCAGTACTTC
j_call: TRBJ1-1; d_call: TRBD1; clone_size: NA; v_call: TRBV19; cdr3_aa: CASSRNPTGGTEAFF; cdr3_nt: TGTGCCAGTAGTAGAAACCCAACAGGGGGCACTGAAGCTTTCTTT
j_call: TRBJ1-6; d_call: NA; clone_size: NA; v_call: TRBV10-3; cdr3_aa: CAISEPRAVKLNSPLHF; cdr3_nt: TGTGCCATCAGTGAACCGCGGGCGGTCAAGCTAAATTCACCCCTCCACTTT
j_call: TRBJ2-3; d_call: NA; clone_size: NA; v_call: TRBV29-1; cdr3_aa: CSVAGLTDNTDTQYF; cdr3_nt: TGCAGCGTTGCAGGTTTGACCGACAACACAGATACGCAGTATTTT
j_call: TRBJ1-3; d_call: TRBD1; clone_size: once; v_call: TRBV27; cdr3_aa: CANHDRECAVDTIYF; cdr3_nt: TGCGCGAATCACGACAGGGAGTGCGCGGTGGACACCATATATTTT
j_call: TRBJ2-5; d_call: NA; clone_size: NA; v_call: TRBV5-1; cdr3_aa: CASSLQPQETQYF; cdr3_nt: TGCGCCAGCAGCTTACAACCCCAAGAGACCCAGTACTTC
j_call: TRBJ1-1; d_call: NA; clone_size: NA; v_call: TRBV5-1; cdr3_aa: CASSLIDTGTEAFF; cdr3_nt: TGCGCCAGCAGCTTGATAGACACCGGCACTGAAGCTTTCTTT
j_call: TRBJ1-2; d_call: TRBD1; clone_size: NA; v_call: TRBV6-5; cdr3_aa: CASSLTGGLNYGYTF; cdr3_nt: TGTGCCAGCAGTTTGACAGGGGGACTCAACTATGGCTACACCTTC
j_call: TRBJ1-1; d_call: NA; clone_size: NA; v_call: TRBV29-1; cdr3_aa: CSVFAAGALGTEAFF; cdr3_nt: TGCAGCGTTTTCGCGGCGGGGGCTCTAGGCACTGAAGCTTTCTTT
j_call: TRBJ1-1; d_call: NA; clone_size: NA; v_call: TRBV2; cdr3_aa: CASRGQNTEAFF; cdr3_nt: TGTGCCAGCAGGGGACAGAACACTGAAGCTTTCTTT
j_call: TRBJ2-7; d_call: TRBD1; clone_size: NA; v_call: TRBV10-2; cdr3_aa: CASSLQGASEQYF; cdr3_nt: TGCGCCAGCAGTTTACAGGGGGCGAGCGAGCAGTACTTC
j_call: TRBJ2-5; d_call: NA; clone_size: NA; v_call: TRBV7-2; cdr3_aa: CASSLARGQSKVAQYF; cdr3_nt: TGTGCCAGCAGCTTAGCGAGGGGACAATCTAAAGTGGCCCAGTACTTC
j_call: TRBJ2-7; d_call: TRBD1; clone_size: NA; v_call: TRBV5-1; cdr3_aa: CASSFDYDRGKEQYF; cdr3_nt: TGCGCCAGCAGCTTTGATTATGACAGGGGAAAAGAGCAGTACTTC
j_call: TRBJ1-1; d_call: NA; clone_size: NA; v_call: TRBV18; cdr3_aa: CASSLRGETEAFF; cdr3_nt: TGTGCCAGCTCACTCAGGGGCGAAACTGAAGCTTTCTTT
j_call: TRBJ2-2; d_call: NA; clone_size: NA; v_call: TRBV19; cdr3_aa: CASSTTPGGELFF; cdr3_nt: TGTGCCAGTAGTACGACTCCTGGCGGGGAGCTGTTTTTT